A single T cell receptor beta chain is shown here with its context. Its specificity is unknown. This sample was included in a study of shared clonotypes between healthy human individuals. General study findings and limits: Shared clonotypes: 4.5% to 5% naive CD4, around 3.5% naive CD8, around 2.2% memory CD4, about 0.41% memory CD8.

Execution of the assay was at deep level. Per the original methods: ImmunoSEQ only sent back junction sequences with no quality scores, so filtering was done differently. Assay used: immunoSEQ multiplex PCR; TCRdb lists only in-frame clones, some missing. The V and J calls and clone size are taken from that table; D and trimming were inferred from the DNA. The repertoire includes tens of thousands of clones, roughly two thirds of them detected once, and 51% sits in the top ten. CDR3 size: 12 residues. Germline CDR1 SGHVS, CDR2 FQNEAQ. The V and J ends lost 6 bases and 9 bases, in that order; junction bases with no gene match: 5.

This TCR was recovered from a man aged 25 to 45 in good health. The specimen was memory CD8+ T cells sorted from blood. Subset indicated: CD45RO+ cells pooled with CCR7-negative TemRA cells. J is TRBJ2-1 and V is TRBV7-8; 7 positions match TRBD2. The CDR3: CASRGGSAEQFF. CDR3 in DNA: TGTGCCAGCAGGGGAGGGTCCGCTGAGCAGTTCTTC.